A single sample gave rise to the 29 T cell receptor beta chains below, sequenced in a study of CD8 T cells in Susac syndrome. A quantity of about 0.5 to 1 ug RNA underwent reverse transcription using random hexamers. TCRdb re-analysed the immunoSEQ multiplex PCR reads in MiXCR, keeping a single row per CDR3 protein. The sample holds around 200,000 distinct CDR3 sequences, 95% seen once. Sequenced material: CD4+ T cells from PBMCs. Receptor source: a human donor in good health.

This chain uses TRBV4-1 with TRBJ2-6; 7 bases align to TRBD2. The CDR3 has 17 amino acids. CDR1 and CDR2 (germline): MGHRA, YSYEKL. V shed 4 bases and J 0 bases; nucleotides not matched to a gene: 6. This chain's CDR3 is CASSPWEGPSGANVLTF. The CDR3 nucleotides read TGCGCCAGCAGCCCCTGGGAGGGGCCCTCTGGGGCCAACGTCCTGACTTTC.

V is TRBV9 and J is TRBJ1-1; 11 bases line up with TRBD1. This CDR3 region has 17 residues. The germline gives CDR1 SGDLS, CDR2 YYNGEE. With V trimmed by 0 bases and J by 5 bases, 9 bases remained unmatched. This CDR3 is CASSVGGTGGRGTEAFF. In DNA, the CDR3 is TGTGCCAGCAGCGTAGGAGGGACAGGGGGGCGAGGAACTGAAGCTTTCTTT.

The V call is TRBV15, the J call TRBJ2-1; 7 bases are shared with TRBD1. V gave up 1 base and J gave up 3 bases; unmatched junction bases: 3. CDR3 length equals 15 residues. CDR1 LNHNV and CDR2 YYDKDF come from the germline V gene (reference sequence). The CDR3 region is CATSRVGQYYNEQFF. The DNA of the CDR3 is TGTGCCACCAGCAGAGTGGGACAGTACTACAATGAGCAGTTCTTC.

The chain joins TRBV5-1 to TRBJ2-7, with 7 bases lining up with TRBD1. The CDR3 loop spans 15 amino acids. V dropped 4 bases and J dropped 3; count of bases not matched to a gene: 10. Germline-derived CDR1 and CDR2 are SGHRS and YFSETQ. The CDR3 DNA sequence: TGCGCCAGCAGCATCGGTTCAGGGGGAAACTACGAGCAGTACGTC. As protein: CASSIGSGGNYEQYV.

This sequence joins TRBV3-1 and TRBJ2-1; D uncertain. Trimming left V 4 bases short and J 0 bases short, with 10 bases between. Germline loops: CDR1 LGHDT, CDR2 YNNKEL (reference sequence). The CDR3 has 15 amino acids. The CDR3 sequence: CASSLARSSYNEQFF. The DNA of the CDR3 is TGTGCCAGCAGCCTCGCTAGAAGCTCCTACAATGAGCAGTTCTTC.

The rearrangement uses TRBV14 and TRBJ1-2, with unresolved D. There are 15 residues in the CDR3. V gave up 0 bases and J gave up 8 bases, with 16 bases separating them. CDR1 is SGHDN, CDR2 FVKESK, per germline. CDR3 residues: CASSQEVTVVGGYTF. The CDR3 coding sequence is TGTGCCAGCAGCCAAGAAGTAACGGTGGTAGGGGGCTACACCTTC.

The J gene is TRBJ2-3, the V gene TRBV6-2 or TRBV6-3; D is perhaps TRBD2 (5 bases). Germline loops: CDR1 MNHEY, CDR2 SVGEGT. The CDR3 is 15 amino acids. The V gene lost 5 bases and the J gene lost 1 base, with 13 bases spanning the gap. The CDR3 coding sequence is TGTGCCAGCAGTATTCGACTGGGAGGCACAGATACGCAGTATTTT. Amino acids: CASSIRLGGTDTQYF.

The chain has TRBV18 and TRBJ1-5; 8 bases line up with TRBD1. Germline CDR1 is KGHSH and CDR2 is LQKENI. Unmatched junction bases numbered 4, after V lost 0 bases and J lost 6 bases. This CDR3 is built from 15 residues. The CDR3 DNA sequence: TGTGCCAGCTCACCACCGTCACAGGGGGGTCAGCCCCAGCATTTT. It codes for CASSPPSQGGQPQHF.

This clonotype was counted a single time. The chain joins TRBV6-6 to TRBJ1-2; a possible D gene is TRBD1 (6 bases). Deletions cut 0 bases from V and 6 bases from J, with 17 bases between. This CDR3 has 16 residues. Germline loops: CDR1 MNHNY, CDR2 SVGAGI (reference sequence). CDR3 protein: CASSYSSDRPSHGYTF. The CDR3 DNA is TGTGCCAGCAGTTACTCGTCGGACAGACCGTCACATGGCTACACCTTC.

The J gene is TRBJ2-7, the V gene TRBV27; 7 bases match TRBD1. This CDR3 has 14 residues. CDR1 and CDR2 from the germline V gene are MNHEY and SMNVEV (reference sequence). V lost 4 bases, J lost 2 bases, and 5 bases stayed unmatched. The CDR3 reads CASSSSDRAYEQYF. Here the CDR3 DNA reads TGTGCCAGCAGTTCCTCAGACAGGGCCTACGAGCAGTACTTC.

The V gene is TRBV28, the J gene TRBJ1-1; no firm D call. The CDR3 loop spans 16 amino acids. The V and J ends lost 6 bases and 1 base respectively, with 18 bases between them. The germline V gene encodes CDR1 MDHEN and CDR2 SYDVKM. CDR3 protein: CASSRRSQPRNTEAFF. The CDR3 DNA sequence: TGTGCCAGCAGCCGAAGGTCCCAGCCCAGGAACACTGAAGCTTTCTTT.

Here the CDR3 DNA reads TGCGCCAGCAGCTTGGTACAGGGGGATGATACGCAGTATTTT. Translation: CASSLVQGDDTQYF. The V gene is TRBV5-1, the J gene TRBJ2-3, with 8 bases that match TRBD1. This CDR3 region has 14 residues. CDR1 and CDR2 (germline): SGHRS, YFSETQ. V lost 0 bases and J lost 6; bases outside the gene matches: 3.

The chain combines TRBV29-1 with TRBJ1-5; 9 nucleotides align to TRBD1. The CDR3 covers 14 residues. Trimming removed 8 bases from V and 4 bases from J; junction bases left unmatched: 9. The germline V gene has CDR1 SQVTM and CDR2 ANQGSEA. CDR3 protein: CSSSTGGTNQPQHF. The CDR3 nucleotides are TGCAGCTCATCGACAGGGGGGACTAATCAGCCCCAGCATTTT.

V is TRBV24-1 and J is TRBJ2-1; 7 bases match TRBD2. J lost 9 bases, V lost 4 bases, and 8 bases had no gene match. The length of the CDR3 is 14 residues. Looked up from germline, CDR1 is KGHDR and CDR2 is SFDVKD. Written as DNA, the CDR3 is TGTGCCACCAGTGAGGTTGGGCGGGAGTTTGAGCAGTTCTTC. This codes for CATSEVGREFEQFF.

The chain carries TRBV19 and TRBJ1-1; TRBD1 might be the D (5 bases). CDR3 length: 15 amino acids. V lost 3 bases, J lost 6 bases, and 17 bases lay in between. Germline V gene sequence: CDR1 LNHDA, CDR2 SQIVND (reference sequence). The CDR3 bases are TGTGCCAGTAGTATCTCGGCAGGGAATGTCGCTGAAGCTTTCTTT. It is translated as CASSISAGNVAEAFF.

The V and J genes are TRBV6-5 and TRBJ2-3, with 8 bases aligning to TRBD1. Trimming at V came to 8 bases and at J to 0 bases, leaving 1 base not matched to a gene. Looked up from germline, CDR1 is MNHEY and CDR2 is SVGAGI. The CDR3 is made up of 13 amino acids. Here the CDR3 reads CASYRGSTDTQYF. CDR3 bases: TGTGCCAGCTACAGGGGGAGCACAGATACGCAGTATTTT.

The rearrangement joins TRBV28 to TRBJ2-1; the match to TRBD2 covers 13 bases. Germline CDR1 MDHEN, CDR2 SYDVKM. Trimming cost V 5 bases and J 8 bases; bases outside gene matches: 6. There are 15 residues in the CDR3. The CDR3 reads CASSRTSGRMDEQFF. The CDR3 coding sequence is TGTGCCAGCAGTCGGACTAGCGGGAGAATGGATGAGCAGTTCTTC.

V is TRBV18 and J is TRBJ2-4; no clear D. The CDR3 totals 13 residues. With 3 bases removed from V and 4 bases from J, the gap between germline ends came to 7 bases. Per the germline V gene, CDR1 is KGHSH and CDR2 is LQKENI. The CDR3 loop reads CASSPGPKNIQYF. The CDR3, as DNA: TGTGCCAGCTCACCGGGCCCGAAAAACATTCAGTACTTC.

This sequence joins TRBV27 and TRBJ1-5; D possibly corresponds to TRBD1 (6 bases). Germline-derived CDR1 and CDR2 are MNHEY and SMNVEV (reference sequence). This CDR3 has 15 amino acids. V gave up 6 bases and J gave up 0 bases, with 12 bases separating them. The CDR3 nucleotides read TGTGCCAGCAGCCGGGACACCTATAGCAATCAGCCCCAGCATTTT. Translation gives CASSRDTYSNQPQHF.

J is TRBJ2-7 and V is TRBV3-1; possible D gene TRBD2, 6 bases. V was cut by 5 bases and J by 6 bases, with 17 bases left in between. CDR1 and CDR2 from the germline V gene are LGHDT and YNNKEL (reference sequence). The CDR3 runs to 14 residues. The CDR3 spells CASSLDGGNGEQYF. The DNA of the CDR3 is TGTGCCAGCAGCTTAGATGGGGGGAACGGCGAGCAGTACTTC.

This chain uses TRBV2 with TRBJ2-5, with 11 bases lining up with TRBD2. Germline values: CDR1 SNHLY, CDR2 FYNNEI. V trimming: 7 bases; J trimming: 2 bases; junction bases outside the gene matches: 3. This CDR3 spans 14 amino acids. Here the CDR3 reads CASIPSGRQETQYF. CDR3 DNA sequence: TGTGCCAGCATTCCTAGCGGGAGGCAAGAGACCCAGTACTTC. The full variable domain, completed using reference TRBV2 and TRBJ2-5, is EPEVTQTPSHQVTQMGQEVILRCVPISNHLYFYWYRQILGQKVEFLVSFYNNEISEKSEIFDDQFSVERPDGSNFTLKIRSTKLEDSAMYFCASIPSGRQETQYFGPGTRLLVL.

This rearrangement joins TRBV12-3 or TRBV12-4 to TRBJ1-5; TRBD1 is a possible D gene (6 bases). CDR3 length: 16 amino acids. V lost 5 bases and J 5 bases, leaving 19 bases between the germline ends. As DNA, the CDR3 is TGTGCCAGCAGTCCCCGGCCCGGCAGGGGAGATCAGCCCCAGCATTTT. Translating it yields CASSPRPGRGDQPQHF.

The chain uses TRBV9 and TRBJ2-1; TRBD2 matches 12 bases. This CDR3 contains 16 residues. V lost 0 bases and J lost 10; bases outside the gene matches: 8. CDR1 and CDR2 (germline): SGDLS, YYNGEE. As DNA, the CDR3 is TGTGCCAGCAGCGTAGGGCTAGCGGGAGGGCCGATGGAGCAGTTCTTC. This codes for CASSVGLAGGPMEQFF.

CDR3 coding DNA: TGCAGCGTTGAAGTATGGGGTACGGATGGCTACACCTTC. This translates into CSVEVWGTDGYTF. The V and J genes are TRBV29-1 and TRBJ1-2; D is undetermined. Between the trimmed V and J ends, which lost 1 base and 6 bases, there was a span of 12 bases. Looked up from germline, CDR1 is SQVTM and CDR2 is ANQGSEA. The CDR3 sequence is 13 residues long.

V gene TRBV20-1 combines with J gene TRBJ2-1; 9 nucleotides align to TRBD2. Germline CDR1 reads DFQATT; CDR2 reads SNEGSKA (reference sequence). The CDR3 has 15 residues. After removal of 5 bases from V and 5 bases from J, the junction contained 10 bases not matched to a gene. The CDR3 region is CSAPQRRTSDNEQFF. In nucleotides, the CDR3 is TGCAGTGCTCCCCAACGTCGGACTAGCGACAATGAGCAGTTCTTC.

This clonotype is a singleton in its sample. V gene TRBV20-1 combines with J gene TRBJ2-3; tentative D call: TRBD2 (6 bases). The germline V gene encodes CDR1 DFQATT and CDR2 SNEGSKA (reference sequence). V lost 6 bases to trimming and J lost 1 base, with 14 bases between them. The length of the CDR3 is 14 residues. CDR3 DNA sequence: TGCAGTGCGAGACTAGATATCGGCACAGATACGCAGTATTTT. Residues: CSARLDIGTDTQYF.

The chain carries TRBV5-4 and TRBJ2-3; D tentatively reads TRBD1 or TRBD2 (5 bases each). The CDR3 is 14 amino acids. The germline CDR1 and CDR2 sequences are SGHNT and YYREEE (reference sequence). With 7 bases removed from V and 1 base from J, the gap between germline ends came to 13 bases. The CDR3 loop is CASRPGQGTDTQYF. For the CDR3, the DNA is TGTGCCAGCCGCCCGGGGCAGGGCACAGATACGCAGTATTTT.

The chain links TRBV29-1 to TRBJ1-2, with 8 bases that match TRBD1. There are 12 residues in the CDR3. V was pared by 6 bases and J by 4 bases, with 4 bases of the junction left unmatched. CDR1 and CDR2 (germline): SQVTM, ANQGSEA. CDR3 region: CSVTGDGYGYTF. CDR3 coding DNA: TGCAGCGTGACAGGGGACGGCTATGGCTACACCTTC.

The chain couples TRBV5-4 to TRBJ1-1; no clear D gene. Trimming removed 3 bases at V and 1 base at J, with 4 bases between. This CDR3 region has 12 residues. The germline CDR1 and CDR2 sequences are SGHNT and YYREEE (reference sequence). The CDR3 region has the DNA TGTGCCAGCAGCTCTAAGAACACTGAAGCTTTCTTT. Its protein is CASSSKNTEAFF.